This passage covers 5 T cell receptor beta chains from one sample sequenced in a study of T cells in Graves' hyperthyroidism and ophthalmopathy. Amplification yielded TCR beta CDR3 regions, with RNA transcripts as the source. Using the HTBI primer set, a first-round RT-PCR was run on the TCR CDR3. TCRdb reprocessed the multiplex PCR reads via MiXCR and lists one record per CDR3 protein. The sample lists 400,000 to 550,000 distinct CDR3 sequences, roughly 14% occurring once. What was sequenced was blood. The origin of the receptors is a woman between 18 and 30 years old with Graves' hyperthyroidism.

V gene TRBV24-1 combines with J gene TRBJ1-1; D not certain. The ends were cut back, 5 bases at V and 1 base at J, with 7 bases in the middle. Germline V gene sequence: CDR1 KGHDR, CDR2 SFDVKD. This CDR3 has 13 amino acids. The CDR3 DNA sequence: TGTGCCACCAGTGGGGCGGGGAACACTGAAGCTTTCTTT. As protein: CATSGAGNTEAFF.

The chain has TRBV27 and TRBJ2-4; D possibly corresponds to TRBD1 (6 bases). V shed 11 bases and J shed 2 bases, with 19 bases lying between them. This CDR3 has 15 amino acids. Germline CDR1 is MNHEY and CDR2 is SMNVEV (reference sequence). DNA for the CDR3: TGTGCCCCTTACGACAGGAGGCTATCCAAAAACATTCAGTACTTC. Its translation is CAPYDRRLSKNIQYF.

This clonotype has more than one count but fewer than ten. The J gene is TRBJ2-7, the V gene TRBV10-3, with TRBD2 matching 9 bases. The CDR3 spans 17 residues. Germline V gives CDR1 ENHRY, CDR2 SYGVKD. Trimming removed 2 bases from V and 0 bases from J; junction bases left unmatched: 8. Here the CDR3 reads CAISEPSYSGSSYEQYV. Here the CDR3 DNA reads TGTGCCATCAGTGAGCCCTCGTATAGCGGGAGCTCCTACGAGCAGTACGTC.

The chain recombines TRBV28 with TRBJ1-1; 7 bases are a match to TRBD1. Germline V lookup: CDR1 MDHEN, CDR2 SYDVKM. The J segment lost 8 bases and the V segment lost 3 bases, leaving 9 bases of the junction unmatched. The CDR3 is made up of 14 amino acids. The CDR3 bases are TGTGCCAGCAGTTTGGTAGGGACAGCAGACGAAGCTTTCTTT. It is translated as CASSLVGTADEAFF.

In the case of this clonotype: Its ends do not fully match the called genes, so a read error is possible. The V call is TRBV27, the J call TRBJ1-1; 7 bases line up with TRBD1. Germline CDR1 reads MNHEY; CDR2 reads SMNVEV (reference sequence). CDR3 length equals 15 residues. This chain's CDR3 is CASSTYRGGNTEALF. CDR3 bases: TGTGCCAGCAGTACTTACAGGGGCGGGAACACTGAAGCTCTCTTT.